This entry concerns a single T cell receptor (beta chain). Looked up from germline, CDR1 is LGHDT and CDR2 is YNNKEL (reference sequence). V trimming: 6 bases; J trimming: 6 bases; junction bases outside the gene matches: 8. The CDR3 is made up of 14 amino acids. These data originate in a study of blood T cell repertoires in COVID-19. The wider study: The cDNA or gDNA used as material had been derived from T cells, B-cell-depleted T cells, or PBMCs.

TCRdb's copy holds only in-frame clones and misses some; the assay was immunoSEQ multiplex PCR. Of some 350,000 clones listed, about 93% are singletons. What was sequenced was peripheral blood. The TCR originated in a woman aged 18-30 years who had recovered from COVID-19. V and J are TRBV3-1 (or the pseudogene TRBV3-2) and TRBJ2-1, with 7 bases matching TRBD1. The CDR3 is CASSQPGQVNEQFF. The CDR3 DNA follows: TGTGCCAGCAGTCAACCCGGACAGGTCAATGAGCAGTTCTTC.